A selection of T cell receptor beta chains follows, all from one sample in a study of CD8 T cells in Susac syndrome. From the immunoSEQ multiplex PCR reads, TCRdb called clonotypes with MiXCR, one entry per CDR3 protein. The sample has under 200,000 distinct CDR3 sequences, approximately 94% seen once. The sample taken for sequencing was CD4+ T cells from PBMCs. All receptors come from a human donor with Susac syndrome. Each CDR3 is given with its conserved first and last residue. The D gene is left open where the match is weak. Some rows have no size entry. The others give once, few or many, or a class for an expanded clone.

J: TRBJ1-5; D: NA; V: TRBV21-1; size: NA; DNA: TGTGCCAGCAGCGGACAGAGAAATAGCAATCAGCCCCAGCATTTT; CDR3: CASSGQRNSNQPQHF
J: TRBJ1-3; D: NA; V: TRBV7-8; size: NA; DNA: TGTGCCAGCAGCTTAGCGGGCATCTACGGGTCCGGGGGAAACACCATATATTTT; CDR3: CASSLAGIYGSGGNTIYF
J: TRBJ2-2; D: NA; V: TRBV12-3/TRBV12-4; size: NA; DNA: TGTGCCAGCAGTTTCGGACAGGGAGGGACCGGGGAGCTGTTTTTT; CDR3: CASSFGQGGTGELFF
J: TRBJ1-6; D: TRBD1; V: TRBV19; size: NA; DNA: TGTGCCAGTAGTGAGGGGACAGGGCATTCACCCCTCCACTTT; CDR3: CASSEGTGHSPLHF
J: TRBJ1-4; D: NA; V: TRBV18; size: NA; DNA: TGTGCCAGCTCACCGAAGGGTGATGAAAAACTGTTTTTT; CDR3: CASSPKGDEKLFF
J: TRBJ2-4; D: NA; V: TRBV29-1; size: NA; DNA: TGCAGCGCTAAGTCGGACCGACCAGGGATTAAAAACATTCAGTACTTC; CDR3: CSAKSDRPGIKNIQYF
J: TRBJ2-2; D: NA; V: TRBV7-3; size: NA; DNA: TGTGCCAGCAGTGGGGCGACAAACCCCTCTACCGGGGAGCTGTTTTTT; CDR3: CASSGATNPSTGELFF
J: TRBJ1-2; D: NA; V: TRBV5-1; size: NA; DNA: TGCGCCAGCAGCTTGCCAGGGAATAACTATGGCTACACCTTC; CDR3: CASSLPGNNYGYTF
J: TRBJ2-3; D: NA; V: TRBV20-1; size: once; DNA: TGCAGTGCCGACGGACCTAGGGATACGCAGTATTTT; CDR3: CSADGPRDTQYF
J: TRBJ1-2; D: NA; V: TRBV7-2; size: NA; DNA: TGTGCCAGCAGCGGCCGGGACCCAGCTAACTATGGCTACACCTTC; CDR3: CASSGRDPANYGYTF
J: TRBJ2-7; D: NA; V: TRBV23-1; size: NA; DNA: TGCGCCAGCAGTCAATCCCTGGAAGGCGCCTACGAGCAGTACTTC; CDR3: CASSQSLEGAYEQYF
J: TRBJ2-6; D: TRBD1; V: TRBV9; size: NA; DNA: TGTGCCAGCAGCCCTCGGGGAAACAGGGGTAGCTCTGGGGCCAACGTCCTGACTTTC; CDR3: CASSPRGNRGSSGANVLTF
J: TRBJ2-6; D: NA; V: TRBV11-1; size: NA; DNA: TGTGCCAGCAGCGAAGGGATCTCTGGGGCCAACGTCCTGACTTTC; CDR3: CASSEGISGANVLTF
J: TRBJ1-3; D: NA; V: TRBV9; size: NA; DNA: TGTGCCAGCAGCGCCGAGACAGGTCCGAGCTCTGGAAACACCATATATTTT; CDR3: CASSAETGPSSGNTIYF
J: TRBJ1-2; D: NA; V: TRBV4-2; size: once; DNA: TGTGCCAGCAGCCCAAGTAAAAGGACTGCTTATGGCTACACCTTC; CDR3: CASSPSKRTAYGYTF
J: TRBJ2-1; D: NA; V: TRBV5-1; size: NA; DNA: TGCGCCAGCACAGATCAGGGGATGCATGAGCAGTTCTTC; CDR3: CASTDQGMHEQFF
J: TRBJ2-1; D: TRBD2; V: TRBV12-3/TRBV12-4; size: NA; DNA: TGTGCCAGCGCTAGCGGGAACAACAATGAGCAGTTCTTC; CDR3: CASASGNNNEQFF
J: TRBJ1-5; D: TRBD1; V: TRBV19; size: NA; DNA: TGTGCCAGTAAGGGAGACAGGGGTCGCAATCAGCCCCAGCATTTT; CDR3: CASKGDRGRNQPQHF
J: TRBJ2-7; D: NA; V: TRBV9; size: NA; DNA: TGTGCCAGCAGCAACGGGAGTGCCTACGAGCAGTACTTC; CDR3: CASSNGSAYEQYF
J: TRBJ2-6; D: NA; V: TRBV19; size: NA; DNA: TGTGCCAGTAGTATGGTTCGGGTGTCCCCGACTGGGGCCAACGTCCTGACTTTC; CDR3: CASSMVRVSPTGANVLTF
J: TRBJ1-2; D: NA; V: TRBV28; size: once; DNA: TGTGCCAGCAGTTCGGCCCAGAACTATGGCTACACCTTC; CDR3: CASSSAQNYGYTF
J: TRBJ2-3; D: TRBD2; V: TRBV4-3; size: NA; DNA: TGCGCCAGCGGGACTAGCGGCACAGATACGCAGTATTTT; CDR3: CASGTSGTDTQYF